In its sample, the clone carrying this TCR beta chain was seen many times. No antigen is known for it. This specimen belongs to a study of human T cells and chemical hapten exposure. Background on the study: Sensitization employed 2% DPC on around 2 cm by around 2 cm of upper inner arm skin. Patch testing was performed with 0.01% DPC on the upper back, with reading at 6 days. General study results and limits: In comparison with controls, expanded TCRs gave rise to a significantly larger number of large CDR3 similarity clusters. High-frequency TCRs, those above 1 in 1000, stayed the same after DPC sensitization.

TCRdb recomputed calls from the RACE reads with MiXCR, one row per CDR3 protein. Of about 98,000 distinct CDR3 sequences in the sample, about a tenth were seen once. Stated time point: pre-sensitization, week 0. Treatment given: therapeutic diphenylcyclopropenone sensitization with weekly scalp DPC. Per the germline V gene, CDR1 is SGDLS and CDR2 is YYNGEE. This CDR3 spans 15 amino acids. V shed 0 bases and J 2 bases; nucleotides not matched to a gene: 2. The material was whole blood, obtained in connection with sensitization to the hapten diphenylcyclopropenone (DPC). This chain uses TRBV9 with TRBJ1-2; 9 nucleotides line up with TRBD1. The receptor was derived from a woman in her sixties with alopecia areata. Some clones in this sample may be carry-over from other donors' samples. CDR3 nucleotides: TGTGCCAGCAGCGTAGAAGGGACAGGGAACTATGGCTACACCTTC. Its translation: CASSVEGTGNYGYTF.